This T cell receptor beta chain was identified during a study of OX40 agonist ivuxolimab in advanced cancers. Germline V gene lookup returns CDR1 SEHNR and CDR2 FQNEAQ (reference sequence). This CDR3 has 12 residues. Between the trimmed V and J ends, which lost 3 bases and 5 bases, there was a span of 7 bases. Data came from immunoSEQ multiplex PCR; TCRdb stores just in-frame clones and leaves some out. The sample gives 40,000 to 60,000 clones, 88% of which show up once; roughly 3.4% is in the top ten. This TCR was recovered from an adult with an advanced solid tumor such as melanoma, head and neck, liver or kidney cancer. The sequencing used CD4+ or CD8+ T cells sorted from blood, collected in a trial of the OX40 agonist ivuxolimab. J is TRBJ2-5 and V is TRBV7-9; no clear D. CDR3 region: CASSLVLETQYF. The CDR3 DNA reads TGTGCCAGCAGCTTGGTTCTGGAGACCCAGTACTTC.